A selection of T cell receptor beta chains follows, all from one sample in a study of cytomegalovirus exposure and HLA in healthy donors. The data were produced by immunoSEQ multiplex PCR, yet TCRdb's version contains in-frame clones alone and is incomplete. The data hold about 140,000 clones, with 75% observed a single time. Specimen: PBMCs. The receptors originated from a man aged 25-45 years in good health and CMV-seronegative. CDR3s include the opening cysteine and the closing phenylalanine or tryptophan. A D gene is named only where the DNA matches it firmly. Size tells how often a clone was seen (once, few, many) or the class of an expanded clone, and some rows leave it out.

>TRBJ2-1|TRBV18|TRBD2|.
CASSGSTSGIYNEQFF
TGTGCCAGCTCAGGGTCGACTAGCGGGATCTACAATGAGCAGTTCTTC
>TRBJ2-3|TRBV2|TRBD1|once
CANPPTGAGDTQYF
TGTGCCAACCCGCCGACAGGGGCGGGAGATACGCAGTATTTT
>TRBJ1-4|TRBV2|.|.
CASSESSGVKLFF
TGTGCCAGCAGTGAATCTTCGGGTGTAAAACTGTTTTTT
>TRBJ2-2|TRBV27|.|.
CASLIHPKAGELFF
TGTGCCAGCCTAATTCACCCAAAAGCCGGGGAGCTGTTTTTT
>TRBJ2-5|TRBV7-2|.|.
CASSPGSQGTQYF
TGTGCCAGCAGCCCCGGGAGCCAGGGGACCCAGTACTTC
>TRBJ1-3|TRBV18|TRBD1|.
CASSQTPGTAPGNTIYF
TGTGCCAGCTCACAGACGCCGGGGACAGCCCCTGGAAACACCATATATTTT
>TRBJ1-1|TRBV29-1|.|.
CSARLRGDTEAFF
TGCAGCGCCAGACTCCGGGGGGACACTGAAGCTTTCTTT
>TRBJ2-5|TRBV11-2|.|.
CASSTSTVKETQYF
TGTGCCAGCAGCACTTCGACAGTGAAAGAGACCCAGTACTTC
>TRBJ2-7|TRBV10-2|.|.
CASSTLDPYEQYF
TGCGCCAGCAGCACACTAGACCCTTACGAGCAGTACTTC
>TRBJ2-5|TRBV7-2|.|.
CASSLGLGAGATQETQYF
TGTGCCAGCAGCCTAGGCTTGGGGGCGGGGGCGACACAAGAGACCCAGTACTTC
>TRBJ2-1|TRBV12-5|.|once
CASGFWGTLGPEQFF
TGTGCTAGTGGTTTCTGGGGGACTCTGGGACCTGAGCAGTTCTTC
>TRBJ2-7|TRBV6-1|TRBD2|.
CASSEARTSVSYEQYF
TGTGCCAGCAGTGAGGCACGGACTAGCGTGTCCTACGAGCAGTACTTC
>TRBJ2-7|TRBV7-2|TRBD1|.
CASSLADRGHEQYF
TGTGCCAGCAGCTTAGCGGACAGGGGGCACGAGCAGTACTTC
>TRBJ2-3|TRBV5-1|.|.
CASSLQNTQYF
TGCGCCAGCAGCTTACAAAATACGCAGTATTTT
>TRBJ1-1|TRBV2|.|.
CASSPNRKGNTEAFF
TGTGCCAGCAGTCCCAACAGGAAAGGTAACACTGAAGCTTTCTTT
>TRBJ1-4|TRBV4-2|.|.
CASSPEGGRATNEKLFF
TGTGCCAGCAGCCCCGAGGGGGGGAGAGCAACTAATGAAAAACTGTTTTTT
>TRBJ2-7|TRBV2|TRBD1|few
CASSRTGDYEQYF
TGTGCCAGCAGTAGGACAGGGGACTACGAGCAGTACTTC